The clone carrying this T cell receptor beta chain was counted many times. The antigen is not known. Using its own MiXCR run on the 5' RACE reads, TCRdb lists one record per CDR3 protein. The sample contains roughly 47,000 distinct CDR3 sequences, 5.5% to 8% of which appear only once. This sample stems from a study of early T cells in non-severe SARS-CoV-2 infection. Overall study context: With bulk RNA from unsorted whole blood as input, sequencing yielded unpaired chains.

Study conclusions and caveats: VDJdb-based annotation leaned toward anti-spike CD8 responses and missed private and CD4 specificities.

Losses at the gene ends were 4 bases for V and 5 bases for J; bases not matched to a gene: 1. The length of the CDR3 is 13 residues. Germline CDR1 is ENHRY and CDR2 is SYGVKD. The chain is built from TRBV10-3 and TRBJ1-1, with 10 bases fitting TRBD1. This TCR was sampled from an adult who was a healthcare worker with PCR-confirmed SARS-CoV-2 infection or an uninfected control (not recorded which). The sample in question was whole blood, obtained at baseline. The DNA for the CDR3 is TGTGCCATCAGTGGGACAGGGGGAACTGAAGCTTTCTTT. Translated, it gives CAISGTGGTEAFF.